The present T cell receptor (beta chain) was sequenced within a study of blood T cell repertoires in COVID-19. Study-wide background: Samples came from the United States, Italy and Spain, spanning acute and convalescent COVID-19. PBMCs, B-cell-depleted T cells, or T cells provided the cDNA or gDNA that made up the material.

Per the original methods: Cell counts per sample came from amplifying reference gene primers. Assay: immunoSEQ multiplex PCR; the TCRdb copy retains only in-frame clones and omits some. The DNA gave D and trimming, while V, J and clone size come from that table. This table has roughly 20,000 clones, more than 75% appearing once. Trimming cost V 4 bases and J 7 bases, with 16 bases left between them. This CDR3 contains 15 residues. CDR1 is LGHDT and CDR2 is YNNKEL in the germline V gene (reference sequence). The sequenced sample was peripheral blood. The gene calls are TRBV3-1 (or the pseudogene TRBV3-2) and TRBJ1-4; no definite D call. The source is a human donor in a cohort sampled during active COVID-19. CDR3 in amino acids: CASSPGSYNGEKLFF. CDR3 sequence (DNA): TGTGCCAGCAGCCCAGGATCCTACAATGGTGAAAAACTGTTTTTT.